A selection of T cell receptor beta chains follows, all from one sample in a study of blood T cell repertoires in COVID-19. Profiled with immunoSEQ multiplex PCR; TCRdb holds only in-frame clones, not every one. The sample holds 200,000 to 250,000 clones, around nine tenths seen once. The specimen sequenced was peripheral blood. The receptors come from a man aged 18 to 30 with active or convalescent COVID-19. Each CDR3 is given with its conserved first and last residue. A D gene is named only where the DNA matches it firmly.

>TRBV28|-
CASSFPPTSPRGPYNEQFF
>TRBV5-1|-
CASTLAYGLGTDTQYF
>TRBV30|-
CAWSAGLTGELFF
>TRBV29-1|-
CSTEDMNTEAFF
>TRBV11-2|-
CASSYSGGAGGPYEQYF
>TRBV5-5|-
CASSPVHRKSDTQYF
>TRBV10-2|-
CASSERGKETQYF
>TRBV19|TRBD2
CASMGLARYNEQFF
>TRBV7-2|-
CASRWLVSTGELFF
>TRBV5-8|-
CASSFPYGTEAFF
>TRBV11-2|-
CASSLRGTNTGELFF